A selection of T cell receptor beta chains follows, all from one sample in a study of control samples from healthy donors and cancer patients. Measured with immunoSEQ multiplex PCR; TCRdb has only the in-frame clones, and not every one. The table records 40,000 to 50,000 clones, around four fifths of them present only once. What was sequenced was blood. The receptor set was obtained from a man in his fifties or sixties in good health. Each CDR3 is given with its conserved first and last residue. A D gene is named only where the DNA matches it firmly. Where a row states a size, it is once, few, many or the class of an expanded clone; other rows omit it.

length	size	D	V	J	CDR3	DNA
13	-	-	TRBV4-3	TRBJ1-4	CASSLWTNEKLFF	TGCGCCAGCAGCCTTTGGACAAATGAAAAACTGTTTTTT
16	-	-	TRBV28	TRBJ1-1	CASSSAEHLANTEAFF	TGTGCCAGCAGCTCCGCGGAACATTTAGCGAACACTGAAGCTTTCTTT
16	-	-	TRBV6-6	TRBJ2-7	CASSYPSRGHDYEQYF	TGTGCCAGCAGTTACCCATCCCGGGGGCATGACTACGAGCAGTACTTC
14	-	TRBD2	TRBV2	TRBJ2-3	CARQGLAGTDTQYF	TGTGCCAGACAGGGACTAGCGGGCACAGATACGCAGTATTTT
15	-	TRBD1	TRBV5-1	TRBJ1-6	CASSLVDRDNSPLHF	TGCGCCAGCAGCTTGGTGGACAGGGATAATTCACCCCTCCACTTT
16	hyperexpanded	TRBD2	TRBV24-1	TRBJ2-3	CATSETVAGGLDTQYF	TGTGCCACCAGCGAGACGGTAGCGGGAGGGCTGGATACGCAGTATTTT
17	-	TRBD2	TRBV6-2/TRBV6-3	TRBJ2-3	CASSTYGLAGTPDTQYF	TGTGCCAGCAGTACCTATGGACTAGCGGGGACGCCAGATACGCAGTATTTT
15	-	-	TRBV12-5	TRBJ1-1	CASGLGIGVRTEAFF	TGTGCTAGTGGTTTGGGGATAGGGGTTCGGACTGAAGCTTTCTTT
17	-	TRBD2	TRBV28	TRBJ2-1	CASFPGTSASFYNEQFF	TGTGCCAGCTTCCCTGGGACTAGCGCTTCTTTCTACAATGAGCAGTTCTTC
13	-	TRBD1	TRBV30	TRBJ1-1	CAWAQGPNTEAFF	TGTGCCTGGGCACAGGGGCCGAACACTGAAGCTTTCTTT
14	-	-	TRBV24-1	TRBJ1-5	CATSDPQGIEPQHF	TGTGCCACCAGTGATCCTCAGGGGATTGAGCCCCAGCATTTT
13	-	-	TRBV12-3/TRBV12-4	TRBJ1-2	CASSSQGLDGYTF	TGTGCCAGCAGTTCACAGGGTCTGGATGGCTACACCTTC
15	few	-	TRBV5-4	TRBJ2-5	CASSLGFSGGGPQYF	TGTGCCAGCAGCTTGGGTTTCTCCGGAGGGGGCCCCCAGTACTTC
16	few	TRBD1	TRBV4-1	TRBJ1-1	CASSQVLDRGNTEAFF	TGCGCCAGCAGCCAAGTGTTGGACAGGGGGAACACTGAAGCTTTCTTT
17	-	-	TRBV15	TRBJ1-2	CATSRDPNTGRVDGYTF	TGTGCCACCAGCAGAGATCCTAATACAGGGAGGGTTGATGGCTACACCTTC
19	-	-	TRBV18	TRBJ1-3	CASSSSSQIGRKSGNTIYF	TGTGCCAGCTCATCATCGAGTCAAATCGGCCGAAAATCTGGAAACACCATATATTTT
16	-	-	TRBV7-3	TRBJ2-2	CASSLFTLGNTGELFF	TGTGCCAGCAGCTTATTCACGCTGGGTAACACCGGGGAGCTGTTTTTT
14	-	-	TRBV2	TRBJ1-5	CASSGEGVSQPQHF	TGTGCCAGCAGTGGGGAGGGGGTGAGTCAGCCCCAGCATTTT
15	-	-	TRBV5-1	TRBJ1-1	CASSLGVSLNTEAFF	TGCGCCAGCAGCTTGGGGGTTTCTCTGAACACTGAAGCTTTCTTT
12	-	-	TRBV7-2	TRBJ1-5	CASSLGGQPQHF	TGTGCCAGCAGCTTAGGTGGTCAGCCCCAGCATTTT
15	-	-	TRBV28	TRBJ1-3	CASKPPQSSGNTIYF	TGTGCCAGCAAGCCGCCGCAGAGCTCTGGAAACACCATATATTTT
15	few	-	TRBV30	TRBJ2-5	CAWSVRRERRGAQYF	TGTGCCTGGAGTGTCAGGAGAGAGAGGAGGGGAGCCCAGTACTTC
15	-	-	TRBV6-2/TRBV6-3	TRBJ2-1	CASSPFLGGENEQFF	TGTGCCAGCAGCCCCTTCCTAGGGGGAGAAAATGAGCAGTTCTTC
13	-	-	TRBV6-5	TRBJ1-1	CASSLRRNTEAFF	TGTGCCAGCAGCCTTCGTAGGAACACTGAAGCTTTCTTT
16	-	-	TRBV5-4	TRBJ2-1	CASSPGLLSSYNEQFF	TGTGCCAGCAGCCCGGGACTCCTAAGCTCCTACAATGAGCAGTTCTTC
16	few	-	TRBV7-2	TRBJ1-5	CASSSGWGALVQPQHF	TGTGCCAGCAGCAGCGGATGGGGGGCGCTGGTTCAGCCCCAGCATTTT
12	-	-	TRBV2	TRBJ1-2	CASRESNYGYTF	TGTGCCAGCAGGGAGTCCAACTATGGCTACACCTTC
14	-	-	TRBV28	TRBJ2-3	CATLLGGPSDTQYF	TGTGCCACCTTACTCGGGGGGCCGTCAGATACGCAGTATTTT
17	-	-	TRBV6-6	TRBJ2-6	CASSPPGHRGGANVLTF	TGTGCCAGCAGTCCCCCGGGACACCGTGGAGGGGCCAACGTCCTGACTTTC
14	-	-	TRBV19	TRBJ2-2	CASSIHRPTGELFF	TGTGCCAGTAGTATCCACCGACCTACCGGGGAGCTGTTTTTT
16	-	TRBD2	TRBV30	TRBJ2-3	CAWTSGRSTSTDTQYF	TGTGCCTGGACTAGCGGGAGGTCTACAAGCACAGATACGCAGTATTTT
12	-	-	TRBV19	TRBJ1-4	CAKGRGHEKLFF	TGTGCCAAGGGGAGGGGCCATGAAAAACTGTTTTTT
15	-	-	TRBV5-1	TRBJ2-3	CASSLAPPRTDTQYF	TGCGCCAGCAGCTTGGCCCCGCCTCGCACAGATACGCAGTATTTT
17	-	TRBD1	TRBV7-3	TRBJ2-1	CASSHQTGTGIYNEQFF	TGTGCCAGCAGCCACCAGACCGGGACAGGGATCTACAATGAGCAGTTCTTC
16	-	TRBD1	TRBV29-1	TRBJ2-6	CSVAGTGRIGANVLTF	TGCAGCGTTGCTGGGACAGGGCGTATTGGGGCCAACGTCCTGACTTTC
13	-	-	TRBV7-8	TRBJ1-3	CASSLEELNTIYF	TGTGCCAGCAGCTTAGAAGAGCTAAACACCATATATTTT
18	-	TRBD2	TRBV4-3	TRBJ2-3	CASSLTLTSGIPTDTQYF	TGCGCCAGCAGCCTTACATTGACTAGCGGAATCCCCACAGATACGCAGTATTTT
15	-	TRBD1	TRBV4-1	TRBJ1-5	CASSQGGTGNQPQHF	TGCGCCAGCAGCCAGGGCGGGACAGGCAATCAGCCCCAGCATTTT
13	-	-	TRBV3-1/TRBV3-2	TRBJ1-5	CASSRTLLQPQHF	TGTGCCAGCAGCCGCACTTTACTCCAGCCCCAGCATTTT
11	-	-	TRBV30	TRBJ1-2	CAWRQWDGYTF	TGTGCCTGGAGGCAGTGGGATGGCTACACCTTC
12	-	-	TRBV7-2	TRBJ2-7	CASSQVDYEQYF	TGTGCCAGCAGCCAGGTGGACTACGAGCAGTACTTC
13	-	-	TRBV2	TRBJ2-7	CASSSRASYEQYF	TGTGCCAGCAGCTCCCGGGCCTCCTACGAGCAGTACTTC
14	-	TRBD2	TRBV28	TRBJ2-7	CASSLYGRSHEQYF	TGTGCCAGCAGTCTCTACGGGAGGAGCCACGAGCAGTACTTC
19	-	TRBD2	TRBV4-1	TRBJ2-1	CASSQGTSGILQLNNEQFF	TGCGCCAGCAGCCAGGGGACTAGCGGGATACTCCAACTTAACAATGAGCAGTTCTTC
12	-	-	TRBV10-3	TRBJ2-7	CAISESSDEQYF	TGTGCCATCAGTGAAAGTTCTGACGAGCAGTACTTC
17	few	-	TRBV3-1/TRBV3-2	TRBJ2-3	CASSSSGWGGRTDTQYF	TGTGCCAGCAGCTCTTCCGGTTGGGGGGGCCGCACAGATACGCAGTATTTT
15	-	TRBD1	TRBV6-5	TRBJ1-2	CASSYRDRDPYGYTF	TGTGCCAGCAGTTACCGGGACAGGGATCCCTATGGCTACACCTTC
14	-	-	TRBV4-3	TRBJ2-7	CASSMTVRTYEQYF	TGCGCCAGCAGCATGACAGTGAGAACCTACGAGCAGTACTTC
14	-	-	TRBV30	TRBJ2-7	CAWSVGTALYEQYF	TGTGCCTGGAGTGTTGGTACAGCCCTCTACGAGCAGTACTTC
14	few	-	TRBV6-1	TRBJ1-6	CASSDDKSNSPLHF	TGTGCCAGCAGTGATGACAAGAGCAATTCACCCCTCCACTTT
13	few	-	TRBV6-1	TRBJ1-2	CASSENLTGGYTF	TGTGCCAGCAGTGAAAACCTCACGGGTGGCTACACCTTC